Listed below are T cell receptor beta chains from one sample, sequenced in a study of CD8 T cells in Susac syndrome. Using its own MiXCR run on the immunoSEQ multiplex PCR reads, TCRdb lists one record per CDR3 protein. In the table there are under 200,000 distinct CDR3 sequences, 94% of which are singletons. The sequenced sample consisted of CD4+ T cells from PBMCs. These receptors all stem from a human donor with Susac syndrome. CDR3s include the opening cysteine and the closing phenylalanine or tryptophan. The order of the fields is J gene, clone size, D gene, V gene, CDR3 DNA, CDR3 protein. D genes are given only for firm matches. Only part of the rows carry a size: once, few, many, or a class if the clone is expanded.

>TRBJ2-1|NA|TRBD1|TRBV2
TGTGCCAGCAGTGGGGACAGCTACAATGAGCAGTTCTTC
CASSGDSYNEQFF
>TRBJ1-1|NA|TRBD1|TRBV10-2
TGCGCCAGCAGCAAACAGGGGGGAAACACTGAAGCTTTCTTT
CASSKQGGNTEAFF
>TRBJ1-2|NA|NA|TRBV19
TGTGCCAGTAGCGATCAGAGTTCCTATGGCTACACCTTC
CASSDQSSYGYTF
>TRBJ2-5|NA|NA|TRBV12-3/TRBV12-4
TGTGCCAGCAGCCTACTAGCAGCAAACCTAGAGACCCAGTACTTC
CASSLLAANLETQYF
>TRBJ1-1|once|NA|TRBV20-1
TGCAGTGCTAGGAGTCCAGGGTCCATGAACACTGAAGCTTTCTTT
CSARSPGSMNTEAFF
>TRBJ2-3|NA|TRBD1|TRBV7-9
TGTGCCAGCAGCCTCACAGGGGGCTACGGCACAGATACGCAGTATTTT
CASSLTGGYGTDTQYF
>TRBJ2-3|NA|NA|TRBV5-4
TGTGCCAGCAGCTTGGATCCCCTGGGGCCCCCCGGTACGCAGTATTTT
CASSLDPLGPPGTQYF
>TRBJ1-6|NA|NA|TRBV3-1
TGTGCCAGCAGCCAAGGTCCAGGCTCACCCCTCCACTTT
CASSQGPGSPLHF
>TRBJ2-1|NA|TRBD1|TRBV29-1
TGCAGCGTACTCGGACAGGGAATCAATGAGCAGTTCTTC
CSVLGQGINEQFF
>TRBJ2-5|NA|TRBD1|TRBV20-1
TGCAGTGCCATCGATGGGACAGCCCAAGAGACCCAGTACTTC
CSAIDGTAQETQYF
>TRBJ2-1|once|NA|TRBV9
TGTGCCAGCTCCGCCAGTAGGGGGGGCGCGGACAATGAGCAGTTCTTC
CASSASRGGADNEQFF
>TRBJ1-2|NA|NA|TRBV3-1
TGTGCCAGCAGCCAGCCCTACTATGGCTACACCTTC
CASSQPYYGYTF
>TRBJ2-5|NA|TRBD1|TRBV6-2/TRBV6-3
TGTGCCAGCACCCCACGAGGGGGCCAGCAAGAGACCCAGTACTTC
CASTPRGGQQETQYF
>TRBJ2-5|NA|TRBD1|TRBV4-2
TGTGCCAGCAGCCAAAGGGGACAGGGGCAAGAGACCCAGTACTTC
CASSQRGQGQETQYF
>TRBJ2-2|NA|TRBD1|TRBV6-1
TGTGCCATCGAGGACAGGGACCTACGTGAGACCGGGGAGCTGCTTTTT
CAIEDRDLRETGELLF
>TRBJ1-2|NA|NA|TRBV20-1
TGCAGTGCTAGACTAGCAACACGTGAGAGGGGCTACACCTTC
CSARLATRERGYTF
>TRBJ1-2|NA|TRBD1|TRBV27
TGTGCCAGCAGGGCAGGGACAGGGGGCTACTGGGATGGCTACACCTTC
CASRAGTGGYWDGYTF
>TRBJ2-6|NA|NA|TRBV27
TGTGCCAGCAGTTTATTCCTTGGGGCCAACGTCCTGACTTTC
CASSLFLGANVLTF
>TRBJ2-3|NA|TRBD1|TRBV29-1
TGCAGCGCGACAGGGGGCTCGGATACGCAGTATTTT
CSATGGSDTQYF
>TRBJ1-6|NA|NA|TRBV5-6
TGTGCCAGCAGCTTGTCCCAGATTAATTCACCCCTCCACTTT
CASSLSQINSPLHF